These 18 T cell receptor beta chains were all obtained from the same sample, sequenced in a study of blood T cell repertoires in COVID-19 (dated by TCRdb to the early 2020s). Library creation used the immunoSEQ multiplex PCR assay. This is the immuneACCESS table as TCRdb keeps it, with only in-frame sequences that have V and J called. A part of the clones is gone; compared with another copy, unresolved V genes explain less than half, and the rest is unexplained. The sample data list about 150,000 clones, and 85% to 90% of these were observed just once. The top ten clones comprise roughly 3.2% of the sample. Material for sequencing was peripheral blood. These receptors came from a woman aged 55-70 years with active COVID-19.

CDR3 bases: TGTGCCAGCAGCGACAGGGGGCCGAGCTCCTACGAGCAGTACTTC. Its translation is CASSDRGPSSYEQYF. The chain carries TRBV28 and TRBJ2-7; the match to TRBD1 covers 10 bases. This CDR3 comprises 15 residues. From germline, CDR1 is MDHEN and CDR2 SYDVKM. Losses at the gene ends were 6 bases for V and 0 bases for J; bases not matched to a gene: 5.

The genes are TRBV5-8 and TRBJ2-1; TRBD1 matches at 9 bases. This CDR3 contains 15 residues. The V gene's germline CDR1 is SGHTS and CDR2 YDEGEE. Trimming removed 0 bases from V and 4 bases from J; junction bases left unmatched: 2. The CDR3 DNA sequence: TGTGCCAGCAGCTTGGCCGGGACAGGGTACAATGAGCAGTTCTTC. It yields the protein CASSLAGTGYNEQFF.

The CDR3 here is CASRGLAANEQFF. CDR3 nucleotides: TGTGCCAGCAGAGGACTAGCCGCCAATGAGCAGTTCTTC. The gene calls are TRBV2 and TRBJ2-1; TRBD2 aligns across 8 bases. Trimming took 6 bases from V and 6 from J; bases not matched to a gene: 4. Germline V gene sequence: CDR1 SNHLY, CDR2 FYNNEI. CDR3 length: 13 amino acids.

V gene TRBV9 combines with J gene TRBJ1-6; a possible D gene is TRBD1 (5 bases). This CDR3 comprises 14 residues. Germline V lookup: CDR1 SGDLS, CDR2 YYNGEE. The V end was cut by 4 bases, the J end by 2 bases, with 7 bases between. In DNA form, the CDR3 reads TGTGCCAGCAGCCCAGGGCCCTATAATTCACCCCTCCACTTT. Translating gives CASSPGPYNSPLHF.

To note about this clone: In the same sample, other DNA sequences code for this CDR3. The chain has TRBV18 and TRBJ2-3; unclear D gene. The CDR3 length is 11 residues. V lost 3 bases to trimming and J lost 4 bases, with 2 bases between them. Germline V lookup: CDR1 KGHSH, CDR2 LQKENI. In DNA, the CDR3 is TGTGCCAGCTCACCCGCAGATACGCAGTATTTT. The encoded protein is CASSPADTQYF.

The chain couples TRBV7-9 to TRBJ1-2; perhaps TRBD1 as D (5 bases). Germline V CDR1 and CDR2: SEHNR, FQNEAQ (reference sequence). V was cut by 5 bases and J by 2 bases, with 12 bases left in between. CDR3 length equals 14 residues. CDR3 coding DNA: TGTGCCAGCAGCCATCCGTGGACAAACTATGGCTACACCTTC. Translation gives CASSHPWTNYGYTF.

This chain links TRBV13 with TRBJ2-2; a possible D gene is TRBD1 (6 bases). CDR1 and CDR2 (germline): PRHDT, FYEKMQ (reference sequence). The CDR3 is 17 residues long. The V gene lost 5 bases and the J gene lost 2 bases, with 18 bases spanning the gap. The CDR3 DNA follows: TGTGCCAGCAGCCGGACAGTAGCAGGGGTAAACACCGGGGAGCTGTTTTTT. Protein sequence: CASSRTVAGVNTGELFF.

The CDR3 is CASSQDLGQSVTQYF. CDR3 coding DNA: TGCGCCAGCAGCCAAGACCTCGGACAGTCTGTGACCCAGTACTTC. The rearrangement joins TRBV4-3 to TRBJ2-5; tentative D call: TRBD1 (6 bases). V gave up 0 bases and J gave up 7 bases, with 15 bases separating them. The length of the CDR3 is 15 residues. Germline V gene data show CDR1 as LGHNA and CDR2 as YSLEER.

This CDR3 is CASSYHRGRAGELFF. The CDR3 DNA reads TGTGCCAGCAGTTACCACAGGGGGAGAGCCGGGGAGCTGTTTTTT. The chain combines TRBV6-5 with TRBJ2-2; 8 bases map to TRBD1. The CDR3 contains 15 residues. The germline V gene encodes CDR1 MNHEY and CDR2 SVGAGI. Unmatched junction bases numbered 5, after V lost 2 bases and J lost 6 bases.

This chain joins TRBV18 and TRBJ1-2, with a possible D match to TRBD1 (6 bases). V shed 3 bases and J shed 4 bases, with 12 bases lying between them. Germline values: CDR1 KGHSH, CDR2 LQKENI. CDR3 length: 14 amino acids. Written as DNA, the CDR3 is TGTGCCAGCTCACCTGGGCAGGGGCTCTATGGCTACACCTTC. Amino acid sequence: CASSPGQGLYGYTF.

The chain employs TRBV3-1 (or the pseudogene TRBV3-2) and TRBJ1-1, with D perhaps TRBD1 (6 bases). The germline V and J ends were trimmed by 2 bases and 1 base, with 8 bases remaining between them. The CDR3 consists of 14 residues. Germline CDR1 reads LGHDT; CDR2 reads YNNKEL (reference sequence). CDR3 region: CASSQRQANTEAFF. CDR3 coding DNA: TGTGCCAGCAGCCAAAGACAGGCGAACACTGAAGCTTTCTTT.

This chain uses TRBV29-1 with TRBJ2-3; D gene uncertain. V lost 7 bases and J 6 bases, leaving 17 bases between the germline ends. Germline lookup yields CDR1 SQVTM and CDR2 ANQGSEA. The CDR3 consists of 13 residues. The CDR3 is CSDKGPSRDTQYF. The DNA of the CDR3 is TGCAGCGATAAAGGCCCCTCGCGGGATACGCAGTATTTT.

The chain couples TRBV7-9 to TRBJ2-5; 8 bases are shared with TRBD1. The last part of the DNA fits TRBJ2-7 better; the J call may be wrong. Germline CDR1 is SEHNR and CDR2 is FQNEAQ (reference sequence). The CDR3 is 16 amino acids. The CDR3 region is CASSLVPTGGFYEQYF. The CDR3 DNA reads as TGTGCCAGCAGCTTAGTCCCCACAGGGGGTTTCTACGAGCAGTACTTC.

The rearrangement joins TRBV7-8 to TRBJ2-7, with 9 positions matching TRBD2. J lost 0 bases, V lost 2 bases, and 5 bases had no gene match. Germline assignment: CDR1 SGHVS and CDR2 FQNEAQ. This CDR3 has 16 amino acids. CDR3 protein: CASSLRLAGASYEQYF. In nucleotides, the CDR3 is TGTGCCAGCAGCTTAAGATTAGCGGGAGCCTCCTACGAGCAGTACTTC.

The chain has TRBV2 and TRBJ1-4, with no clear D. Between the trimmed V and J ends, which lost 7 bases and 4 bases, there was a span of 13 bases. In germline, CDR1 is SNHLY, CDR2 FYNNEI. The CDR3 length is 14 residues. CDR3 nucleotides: TGTGCCAGCAAGGAGTGGCAGAGTAATGAAAAACTGTTTTTT. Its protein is CASKEWQSNEKLFF.

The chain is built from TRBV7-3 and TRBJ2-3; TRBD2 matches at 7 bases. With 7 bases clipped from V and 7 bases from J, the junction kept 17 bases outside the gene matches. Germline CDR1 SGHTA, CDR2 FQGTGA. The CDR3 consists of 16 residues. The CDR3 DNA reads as TGTGCCAGCACCCCGTTTGAGCGGGACCTTGAAAATACGCAGTATTTT. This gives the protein CASTPFERDLENTQYF.

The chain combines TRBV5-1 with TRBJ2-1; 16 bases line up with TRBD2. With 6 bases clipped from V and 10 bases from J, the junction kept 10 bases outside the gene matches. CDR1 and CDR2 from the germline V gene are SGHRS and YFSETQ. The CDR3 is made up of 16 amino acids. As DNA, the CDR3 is TGCGCCAGCACCGAAATAGGGGGACTAGCGGGAGGGGAGCAGTTCTTC. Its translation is CASTEIGGLAGGEQFF.

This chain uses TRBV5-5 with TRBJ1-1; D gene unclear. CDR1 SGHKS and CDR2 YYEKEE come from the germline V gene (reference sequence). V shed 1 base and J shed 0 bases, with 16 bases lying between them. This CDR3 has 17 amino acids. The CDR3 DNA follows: TGTGCCAGCAGCTTGACGGAGAGTCTCACCTTGAACACTGAAGCTTTCTTT. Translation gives CASSLTESLTLNTEAFF.